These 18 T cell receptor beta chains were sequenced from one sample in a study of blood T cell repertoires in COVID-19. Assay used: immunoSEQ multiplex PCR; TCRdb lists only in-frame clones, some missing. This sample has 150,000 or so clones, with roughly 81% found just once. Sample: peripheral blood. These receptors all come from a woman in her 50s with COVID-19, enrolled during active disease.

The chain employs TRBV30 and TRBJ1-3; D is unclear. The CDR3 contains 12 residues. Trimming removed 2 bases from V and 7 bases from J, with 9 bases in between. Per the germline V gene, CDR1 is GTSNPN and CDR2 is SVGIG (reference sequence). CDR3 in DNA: TGTGCCTGGAGTCGCAGTATGAACACCATATATTTT. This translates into CAWSRSMNTIYF.

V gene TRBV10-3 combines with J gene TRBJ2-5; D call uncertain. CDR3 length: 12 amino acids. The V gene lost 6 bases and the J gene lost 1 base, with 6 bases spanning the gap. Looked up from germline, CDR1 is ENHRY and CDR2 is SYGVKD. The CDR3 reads CAISGGQETQYF. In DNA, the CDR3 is TGTGCCATCAGCGGCGGCCAAGAGACCCAGTACTTC.

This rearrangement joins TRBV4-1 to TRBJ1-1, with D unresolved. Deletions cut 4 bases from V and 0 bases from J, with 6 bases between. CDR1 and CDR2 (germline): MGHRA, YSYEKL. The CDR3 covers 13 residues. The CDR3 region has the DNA TGCGCCAGCAGCCCCCAGGTGAACACTGAAGCTTTCTTT. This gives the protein CASSPQVNTEAFF.

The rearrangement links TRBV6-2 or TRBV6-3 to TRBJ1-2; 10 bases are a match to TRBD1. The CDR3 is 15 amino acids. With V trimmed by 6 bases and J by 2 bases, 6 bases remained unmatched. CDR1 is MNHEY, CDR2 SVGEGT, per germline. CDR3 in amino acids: CASSRGQGVNYGYTF. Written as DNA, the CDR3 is TGTGCCAGCAGCCGAGGACAGGGGGTGAACTATGGCTACACCTTC.

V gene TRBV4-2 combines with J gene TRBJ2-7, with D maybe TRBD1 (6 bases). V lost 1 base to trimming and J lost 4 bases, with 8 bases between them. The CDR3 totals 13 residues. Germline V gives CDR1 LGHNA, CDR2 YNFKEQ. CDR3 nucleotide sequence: TGTGCCAGCAGCCAAGGGACAGTTTACGAGCAGTACTTC. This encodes CASSQGTVYEQYF.

The CDR3 DNA sequence: TGTGCCAGCAGCCCACTAACACTGGAAGCTTTCTTT. Its translation: CASSPLTLEAFF. V gene TRBV28 combines with J gene TRBJ1-1; no firm D call. CDR1 and CDR2 (germline): MDHEN, SYDVKM. Between the trimmed V and J ends, which lost 6 bases and 8 bases, there was a span of 13 bases. The CDR3 consists of 12 residues.

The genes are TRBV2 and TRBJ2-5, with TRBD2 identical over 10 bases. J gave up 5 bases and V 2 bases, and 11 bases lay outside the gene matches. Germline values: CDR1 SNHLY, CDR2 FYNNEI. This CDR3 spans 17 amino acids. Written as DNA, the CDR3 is TGTGCCAGCAGTGAAATCCTTGGAGCGGGGGGGCATGAGACCCAGTACTTC. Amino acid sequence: CASSEILGAGGHETQYF. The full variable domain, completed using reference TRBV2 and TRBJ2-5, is EPEVTQTPSHQVTQMGQEVILRCVPISNHLYFYWYRQILGQKVEFLVSFYNNEISEKSEIFDDQFSVERPDGSNFTLKIRSTKLEDSAMYFCASSEILGAGGHETQYFGPGTRLLVL.

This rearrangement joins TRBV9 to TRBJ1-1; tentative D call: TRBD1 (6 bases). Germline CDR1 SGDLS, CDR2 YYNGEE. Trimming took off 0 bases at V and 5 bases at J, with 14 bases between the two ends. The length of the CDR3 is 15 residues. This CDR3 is CASSVDGGAGTEAFF. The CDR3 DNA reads TGTGCCAGCAGCGTAGACGGGGGGGCTGGGACTGAAGCTTTCTTT.

The CDR3 protein is CASRQGTAATEAFF. The CDR3 nucleotides are TGTGCCAGCAGACAAGGGACAGCAGCGACTGAAGCTTTCTTT. This chain links TRBV6-5 with TRBJ1-1; 7 bases align to TRBD1. V trimming: 6 bases; J trimming: 5 bases; junction bases outside the gene matches: 9. Germline V lookup: CDR1 MNHEY, CDR2 SVGAGI. This CDR3 region has 14 residues.

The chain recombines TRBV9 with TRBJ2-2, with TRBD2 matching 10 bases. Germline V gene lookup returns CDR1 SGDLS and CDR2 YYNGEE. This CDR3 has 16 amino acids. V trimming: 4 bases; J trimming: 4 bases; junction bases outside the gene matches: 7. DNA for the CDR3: TGTGCCAGCAGCCCAAGAAGCGGGGGGGCCACCGGGGAGCTGTTTTTT. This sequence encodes CASSPRSGGATGELFF.

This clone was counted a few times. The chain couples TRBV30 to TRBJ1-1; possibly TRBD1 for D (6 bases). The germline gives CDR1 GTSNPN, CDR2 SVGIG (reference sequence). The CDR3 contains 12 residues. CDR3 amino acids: CAGGGANTEAFF. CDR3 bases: TGTGCGGGGGGGGGCGCAAACACTGAAGCTTTCTTT.

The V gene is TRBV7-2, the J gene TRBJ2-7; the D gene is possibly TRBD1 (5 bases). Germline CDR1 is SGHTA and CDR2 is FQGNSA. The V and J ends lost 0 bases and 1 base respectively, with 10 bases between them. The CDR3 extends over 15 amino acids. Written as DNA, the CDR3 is TGTGCCAGCAGCTTAGCCGTCGACAGTTCCTACGAGCAGTACTTC. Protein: CASSLAVDSSYEQYF.

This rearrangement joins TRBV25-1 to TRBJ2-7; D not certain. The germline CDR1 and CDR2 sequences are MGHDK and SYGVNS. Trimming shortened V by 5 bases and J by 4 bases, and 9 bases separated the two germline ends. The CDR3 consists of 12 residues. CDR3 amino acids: CASSPQVYEQYF. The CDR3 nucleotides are TGTGCCAGCAGTCCCCAGGTATACGAGCAGTACTTC.

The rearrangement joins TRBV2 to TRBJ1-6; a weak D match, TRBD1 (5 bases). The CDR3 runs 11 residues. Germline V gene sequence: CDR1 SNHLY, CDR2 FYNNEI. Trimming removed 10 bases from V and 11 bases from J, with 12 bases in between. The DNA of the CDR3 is TGTGCCACCTCGCCGGGGGCACCCCTCCACTTT. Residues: CATSPGAPLHF. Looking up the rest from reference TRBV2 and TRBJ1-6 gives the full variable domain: EPEVTQTPSHQVTQMGQEVILRCVPISNHLYFYWYRQILGQKVEFLVSFYNNEISEKSEIFDDQFSVERPDGSNFTLKIRSTKLEDSAMYFCATSPGAPLHFGNGTRLTVT.

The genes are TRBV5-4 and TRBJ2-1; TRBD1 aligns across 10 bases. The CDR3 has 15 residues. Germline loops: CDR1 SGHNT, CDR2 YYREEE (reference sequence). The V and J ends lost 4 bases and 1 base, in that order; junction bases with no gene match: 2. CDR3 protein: CASSLGQGSYNEQFF. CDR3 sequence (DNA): TGTGCCAGCAGCCTGGGACAGGGGTCCTACAATGAGCAGTTCTTC.

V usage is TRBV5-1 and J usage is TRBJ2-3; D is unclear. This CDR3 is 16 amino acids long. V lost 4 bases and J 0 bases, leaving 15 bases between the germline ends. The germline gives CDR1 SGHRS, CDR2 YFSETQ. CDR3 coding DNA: TGCGCCAGCAGCGGAGTCCCGCTTAGGAGCACAGATACGCAGTATTTT. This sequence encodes CASSGVPLRSTDTQYF.

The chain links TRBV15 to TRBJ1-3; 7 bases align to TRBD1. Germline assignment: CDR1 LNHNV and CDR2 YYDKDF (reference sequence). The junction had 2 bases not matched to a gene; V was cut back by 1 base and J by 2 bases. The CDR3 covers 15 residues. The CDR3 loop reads CATSRGTGTGNTIYF. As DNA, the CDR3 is TGTGCCACCAGCAGAGGGACAGGAACTGGAAACACCATATATTTT.

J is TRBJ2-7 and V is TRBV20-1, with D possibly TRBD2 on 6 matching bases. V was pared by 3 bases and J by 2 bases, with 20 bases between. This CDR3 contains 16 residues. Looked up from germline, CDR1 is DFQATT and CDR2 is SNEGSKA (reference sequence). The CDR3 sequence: CSASSPTGVWAYEQYF. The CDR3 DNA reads TGCAGTGCTAGTAGCCCGACGGGGGTTTGGGCCTACGAGCAGTACTTC.